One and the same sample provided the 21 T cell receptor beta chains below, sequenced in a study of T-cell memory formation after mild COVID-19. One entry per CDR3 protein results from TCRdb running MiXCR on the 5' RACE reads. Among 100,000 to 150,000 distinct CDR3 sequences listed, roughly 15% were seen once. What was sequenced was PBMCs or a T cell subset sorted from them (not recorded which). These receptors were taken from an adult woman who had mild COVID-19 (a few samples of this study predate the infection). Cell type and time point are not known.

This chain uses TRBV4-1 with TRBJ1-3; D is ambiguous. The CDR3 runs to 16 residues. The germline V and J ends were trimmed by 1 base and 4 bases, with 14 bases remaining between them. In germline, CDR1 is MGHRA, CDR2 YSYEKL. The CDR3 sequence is CASSQVQSELGNTIYF. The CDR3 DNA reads TGCGCCAGCAGCCAAGTCCAGTCGGAACTAGGAAACACCATATATTTT.

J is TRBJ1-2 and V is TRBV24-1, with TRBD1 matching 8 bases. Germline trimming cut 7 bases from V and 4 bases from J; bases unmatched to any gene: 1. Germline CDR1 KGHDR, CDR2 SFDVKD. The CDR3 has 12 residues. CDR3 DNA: TGTGCCACCAGGGACAGGGCCTATGGCTACACCTTC. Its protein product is CATRDRAYGYTF.

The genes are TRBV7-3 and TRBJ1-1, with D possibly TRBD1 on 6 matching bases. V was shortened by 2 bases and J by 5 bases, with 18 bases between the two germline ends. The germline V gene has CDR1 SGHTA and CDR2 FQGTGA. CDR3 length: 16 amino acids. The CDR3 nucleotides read TGTGCCAGCAGCTTAGGGTCGAGGGGGGCTAGAACTGAAGCTTTCTTT. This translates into CASSLGSRGARTEAFF.

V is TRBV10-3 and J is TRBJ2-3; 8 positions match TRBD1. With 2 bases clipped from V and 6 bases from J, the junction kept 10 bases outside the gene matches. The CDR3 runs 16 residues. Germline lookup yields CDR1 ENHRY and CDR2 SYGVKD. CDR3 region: CAISEGQGAISDTQYF. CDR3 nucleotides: TGTGCCATCAGTGAGGGGCAGGGGGCTATTTCCGATACGCAGTATTTT.

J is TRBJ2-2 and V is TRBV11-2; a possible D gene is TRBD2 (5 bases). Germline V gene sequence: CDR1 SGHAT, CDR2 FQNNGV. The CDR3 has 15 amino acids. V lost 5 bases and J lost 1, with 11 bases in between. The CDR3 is CASSPLGVNTGELFF. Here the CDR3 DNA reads TGTGCCAGCAGCCCCCTCGGGGTGAACACCGGGGAGCTGTTTTTT.

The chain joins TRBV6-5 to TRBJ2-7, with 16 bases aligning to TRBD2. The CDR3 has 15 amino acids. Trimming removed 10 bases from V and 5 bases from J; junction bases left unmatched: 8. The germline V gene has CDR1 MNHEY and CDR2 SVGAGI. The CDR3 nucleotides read TGTGCCACCTCCGGGACTAGCGGGAGGGTCAACGAGCAGTACTTC. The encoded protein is CATSGTSGRVNEQYF.

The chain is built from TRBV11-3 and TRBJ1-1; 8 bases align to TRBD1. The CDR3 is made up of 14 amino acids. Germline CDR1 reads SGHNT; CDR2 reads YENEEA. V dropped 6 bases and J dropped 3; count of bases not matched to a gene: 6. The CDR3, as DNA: TGTGCCAGCAGACGGATGACAGGGGACACTGAAGCTTTCTTT. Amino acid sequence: CASRRMTGDTEAFF.

The chain's CDR3 is CASSQERAEAFF. CDR3 sequence (DNA): TGTGCCAGCAGCCAAGAGCGGGCTGAAGCTTTCTTT. This chain links TRBV14 with TRBJ1-1; D not resolved. Germline-derived CDR1 and CDR2 are SGHDN and FVKESK. The CDR3 extends over 12 amino acids. Trimming took 0 bases from V and 6 from J, leaving 5 bases between them.

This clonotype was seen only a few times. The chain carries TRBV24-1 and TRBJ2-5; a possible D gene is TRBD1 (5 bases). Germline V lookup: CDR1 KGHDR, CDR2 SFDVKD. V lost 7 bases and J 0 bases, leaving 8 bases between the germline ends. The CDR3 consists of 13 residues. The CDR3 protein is CATSTGDQETQYF. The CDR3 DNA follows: TGTGCCACCAGCACAGGAGACCAAGAGACCCAGTACTTC.

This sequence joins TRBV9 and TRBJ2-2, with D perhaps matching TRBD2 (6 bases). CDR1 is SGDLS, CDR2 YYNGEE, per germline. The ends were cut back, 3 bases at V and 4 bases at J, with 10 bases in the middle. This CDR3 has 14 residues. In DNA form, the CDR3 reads TGTGCCAGCAGCGCACGGCGGGGCACCGGGGAGCTGTTTTTT. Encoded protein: CASSARRGTGELFF.

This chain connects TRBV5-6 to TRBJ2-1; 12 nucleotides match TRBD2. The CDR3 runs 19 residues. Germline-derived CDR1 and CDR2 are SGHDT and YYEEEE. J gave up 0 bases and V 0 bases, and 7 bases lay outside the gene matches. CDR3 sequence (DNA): TGTGCCAGCAGCTTGGAGCGACTAGCGGGAGTTCTCTCCTACAATGAGCAGTTCTTC. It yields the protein CASSLERLAGVLSYNEQFF.

CDR3 amino acids: CASSREGGNTGELFF. Written as DNA, the CDR3 is TGTGCCAGCAGCCGCGAGGGGGGGAACACCGGGGAGCTGTTTTTT. The chain recombines TRBV7-3 with TRBJ2-2; D may be TRBD1 or TRBD2 (6 bases each). V was trimmed by 5 bases and J by 1 base, leaving 11 bases between them. Germline CDR1 reads SGHTA; CDR2 reads FQGTGA. CDR3 length equals 15 residues.

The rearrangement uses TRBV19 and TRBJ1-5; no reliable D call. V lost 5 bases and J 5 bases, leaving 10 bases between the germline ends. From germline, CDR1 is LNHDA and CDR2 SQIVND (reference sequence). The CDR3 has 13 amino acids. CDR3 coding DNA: TGTGCCAGTAGTCCGTATTTGGATCAGCCCCAGCATTTT. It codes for CASSPYLDQPQHF.

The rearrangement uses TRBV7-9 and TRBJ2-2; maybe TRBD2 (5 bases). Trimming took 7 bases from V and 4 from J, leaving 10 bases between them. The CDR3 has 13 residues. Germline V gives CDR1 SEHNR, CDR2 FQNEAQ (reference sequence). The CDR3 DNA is TGTGCCAGCAACGCGCGGGTCACCGGGGAGCTGTTTTTT. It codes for CASNARVTGELFF.

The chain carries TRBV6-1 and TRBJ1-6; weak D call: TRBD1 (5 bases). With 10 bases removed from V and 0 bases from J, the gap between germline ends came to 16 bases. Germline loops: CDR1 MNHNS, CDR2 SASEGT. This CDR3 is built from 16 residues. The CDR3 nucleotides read TGTGCCACCGCGGGACTTGCCAGCTCCTATAATTCACCCCTCCACTTT. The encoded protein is CATAGLASSYNSPLHF.

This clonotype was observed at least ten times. The CDR3 spells CASSLEAGLAYF. The CDR3 DNA sequence: TGCGCCAGCAGCTTGGAAGCGGGCCTAGCGTACTTC. The J gene is TRBJ2-7, the V gene TRBV5-1, with a possible D match to TRBD2 (6 bases). The germline V gene encodes CDR1 SGHRS and CDR2 YFSETQ. The CDR3 has 12 residues. Trimming cost V 0 bases and J 12 bases, with 13 bases left between them. Full variable domain (remainder filled in from reference TRBV5-1 and TRBJ2-7): KAGVTQTPRYLIKTRGQQVTLSCSPISGHRSVSWYQQTPGQGLQFLFEYFSETQRNKGNFPGRFSGRQFSNSRSEMNVSTLELGDSALYLCASSLEAGLAYFGPGTRLTVT.

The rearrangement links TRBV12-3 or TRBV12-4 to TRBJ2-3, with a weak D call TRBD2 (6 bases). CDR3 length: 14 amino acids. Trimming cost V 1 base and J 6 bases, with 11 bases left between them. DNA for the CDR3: TGTGCCAGCAGTTTAGTTCGGGCGGGGGATACGCAGTATTTT. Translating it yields CASSLVRAGDTQYF.

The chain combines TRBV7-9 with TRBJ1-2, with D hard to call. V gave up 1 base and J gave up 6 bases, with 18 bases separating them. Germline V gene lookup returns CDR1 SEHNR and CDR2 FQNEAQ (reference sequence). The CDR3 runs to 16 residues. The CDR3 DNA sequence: TGTGCCAGCAGCTTAGACGTTGTGTCCCCAGGAAATGGCTACACCTTC. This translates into CASSLDVVSPGNGYTF.

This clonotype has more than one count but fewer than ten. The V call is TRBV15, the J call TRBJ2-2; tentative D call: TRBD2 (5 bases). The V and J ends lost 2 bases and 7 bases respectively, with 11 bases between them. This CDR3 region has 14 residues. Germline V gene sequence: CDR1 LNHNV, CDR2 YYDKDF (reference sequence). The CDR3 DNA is TGTGCCACCAGCAGATTCGGGATTGACGGGGAGCTGTTTTTT. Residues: CATSRFGIDGELFF. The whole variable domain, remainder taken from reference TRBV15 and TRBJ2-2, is DAMVIQNPRYQVTQFGKPVTLSCSQTLNHNVMYWYQQKSSQAPKLLFHYYDKDFNNEADTPDNFQSRRPNTSFCFLDIRSPGLGDTAMYLCATSRFGIDGELFFGEGSRLTVL.

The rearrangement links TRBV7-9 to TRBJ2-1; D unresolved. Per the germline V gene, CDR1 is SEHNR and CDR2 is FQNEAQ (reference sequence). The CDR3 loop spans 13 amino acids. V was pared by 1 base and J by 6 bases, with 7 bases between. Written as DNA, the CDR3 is TGTGCCAGCAGCTTAGGCCTAACCAATGAGCAGTTCTTC. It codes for CASSLGLTNEQFF.

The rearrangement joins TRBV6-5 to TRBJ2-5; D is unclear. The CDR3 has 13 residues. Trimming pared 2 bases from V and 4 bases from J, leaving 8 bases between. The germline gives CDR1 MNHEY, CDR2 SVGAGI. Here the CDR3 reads CASSYLPLETQYF. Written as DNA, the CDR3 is TGTGCCAGCAGTTACCTCCCATTAGAGACCCAGTACTTC.